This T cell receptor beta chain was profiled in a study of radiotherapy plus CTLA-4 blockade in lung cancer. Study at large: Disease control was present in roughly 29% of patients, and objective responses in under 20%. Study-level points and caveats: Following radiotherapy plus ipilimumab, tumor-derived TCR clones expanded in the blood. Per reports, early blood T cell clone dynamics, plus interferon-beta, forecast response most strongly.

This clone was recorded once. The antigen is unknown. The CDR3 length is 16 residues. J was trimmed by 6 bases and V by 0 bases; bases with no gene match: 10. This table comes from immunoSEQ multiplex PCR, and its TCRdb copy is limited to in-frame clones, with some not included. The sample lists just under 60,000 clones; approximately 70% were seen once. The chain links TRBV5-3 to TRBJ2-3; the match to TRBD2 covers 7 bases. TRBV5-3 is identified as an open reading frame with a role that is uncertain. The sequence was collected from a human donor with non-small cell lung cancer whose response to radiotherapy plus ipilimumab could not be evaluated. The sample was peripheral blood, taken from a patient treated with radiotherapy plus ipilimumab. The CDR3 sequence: CARSLEGGRLADTQYF. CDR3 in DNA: TGTGCCAGAAGCTTGGAGGGAGGGAGACTGGCCGATACGCAGTATTTT.